Listed below are T cell receptor beta chains from one sample, sequenced in a study of PD-1 blockade in mismatch repair-deficient tumors. The assay was immunoSEQ multiplex PCR, and TCRdb's table has in-frame clones only and misses some. Here the sample spans about 14,000 clones, approximately 86% being singletons. These receptors have no known antigen. Here the sequenced sample was cells cultured in vitro, taken from a patient treated with pembrolizumab. The receptor source for this set is an adult with mismatch repair-deficient cancer. The CDR3 runs from the conserved cysteine through the conserved F or W. D genes are given only for firm matches. The listing skips clone size in some rows; elsewhere it reads once, few, many or a size class.

TGTGCCAGCAGTGATTGGCAGGGGACCCTGAACACTGAAGCTTTCTTT CASSDWQGTLNTEAFF . TRBJ1-1 . TRBV2
TGTGCCAGCTCCCCCGACCGAAGCAAAAACATTCAGTACTTC CASSPDRSKNIQYF . TRBJ2-4 . TRBV18
TGTGCCAGCAGCTTGGCCAGGGGGCCAAGCTATGGCTACACCTTC CASSLARGPSYGYTF TRBD1 TRBJ1-2 . TRBV5-4
TGTGCCAGCAGTTTGGTTCGTGACTATGGCTACACCTTC CASSLVRDYGYTF . TRBJ1-2 . TRBV28
TGTGCCAGCAGCTACGCCCCCCTAGCGAGCTCCTACAATGAGCAGTTCTTC CASSYAPLASSYNEQFF . TRBJ2-1 . TRBV7-3
TGTGCCAGCAGCGTAGGACTAGCGGGAGCCGGGGAGCTGTTTTTT CASSVGLAGAGELFF TRBD2 TRBJ2-2 once TRBV9
TGTGCCAGCAGCTTCTTACCCTACGAGCAGTACTTC CASSFLPYEQYF . TRBJ2-7 . TRBV5-8
TGTGCCAGCAGCCAGGGATCAACTAATGAAAAACTGTTTTTT CASSQGSTNEKLFF . TRBJ1-4 . TRBV4-2
TGCGCCAGCAGCCAAGCCCGGGACCGCCCCTACGAGCAGTACTTC CASSQARDRPYEQYF . TRBJ2-7 . TRBV4-1
TGCGCCAGCAGCCAAGATTTTAACAGGGGACTGAACGAGCAGTACTTC CASSQDFNRGLNEQYF . TRBJ2-7 . TRBV4-1
TGTGCCAGCAGCTCCGACAGGGGGCTCTCTGAAGCTTTCTTT CASSSDRGLSEAFF TRBD1 TRBJ1-1 . TRBV5-5
TGTGCCAGCAGGAAGGGACAGGTTAGCAATCAGCCCCAGCATTTT CASRKGQVSNQPQHF TRBD1 TRBJ1-5 . TRBV28
TGTGCCAGCAGTTTTTTCGTCGGGCTAGCGGGAACGAACACCGGGGAGCTGTTTTTT CASSFFVGLAGTNTGELFF TRBD2 TRBJ2-2 . TRBV27
TGTGCCAGCAGCCCCCCCCAGGGGGCTAGCTATGGCTACACCTTC CASSPPQGASYGYTF TRBD1 TRBJ1-2 . TRBV7-9
TGCGCCAGCAGTGAGAGCGGGAGGGGGTTGGAGCAGTTCTTC CASSESGRGLEQFF TRBD2 TRBJ2-1 . TRBV10-1
TGTGCCTGGGACGCGGGCCGGGGAGGGATTTCCTACAATGAGCAGTTCTTC CAWDAGRGGISYNEQFF TRBD2 TRBJ2-1 . TRBV30
TGTGCCAGCAATGGCGGGGACTACGAGCAGTACTTC CASNGGDYEQYF . TRBJ2-7 . TRBV14
TGTGCCAGCAGCGTATCTCTGGGTTCCAATGAGCAGTTCTTC CASSVSLGSNEQFF . TRBJ2-1 once TRBV9
TGTGCCAGCAGCCCCGGCGGGTCAATTCCCGGGGAGCTGTTTTTT CASSPGGSIPGELFF . TRBJ2-2 . TRBV7-6
TGTGCCAGCAGCTTGGTGGCGGGAGACGAGACCCAGTACTTC CASSLVAGDETQYF TRBD2 TRBJ2-5 . TRBV5-4
TGCAGCGCTGCTTGGCCAGGGGGCACTGAAGCTTTCTTT CSAAWPGGTEAFF TRBD1 TRBJ1-1 . TRBV29-1
TGTGCCAGCAGCGTAGGAAACTCCTATAATTCACCCCTCCACTTT CASSVGNSYNSPLHF . TRBJ1-6 . TRBV9
TGTGCCAGCAGCGTTAGCGGCAGCACAGATACGCAGTATTTT CASSVSGSTDTQYF . TRBJ2-3 . TRBV7-3
TGTGCTAGCAGCTTAGGGACAGGGCCCTCCTACGAGCAGTACTTC CASSLGTGPSYEQYF TRBD1 TRBJ2-7 few TRBV7-7
TGTGCCAGCTCAGCCGACAGTTACACTGAAGCTTTCTTT CASSADSYTEAFF . TRBJ1-1 . TRBV18
TGTGCCAGCAGTGACCCATACACCGGGGAGCTGTTTTTT CASSDPYTGELFF . TRBJ2-2 . TRBV2
TGTGCCACCGGCACTGTAGATACGCAGTATTTT CATGTVDTQYF . TRBJ2-3 . TRBV10-3
TGTGCCAGCTCACCACTGACAGTGTCCTCCTACGAGCAGTACTTC CASSPLTVSSYEQYF . TRBJ2-7 . TRBV18
TGTGCCAGCAGCCGTCAGGATAGCAATCAGCCCCAGCATTTT CASSRQDSNQPQHF . TRBJ1-5 . TRBV6-5
TGTGCCAGCACCCGGACCGACATGAACACTGAAGCTTTCTTT CASTRTDMNTEAFF . TRBJ1-1 . TRBV2
TGTGCCAGCAGCTTCGACCCCAGCTCCTACGAGCAGTACTTC CASSFDPSSYEQYF . TRBJ2-7 . TRBV5-4
TGTGCCACCGGGACTAGCGGGACTGTCGGGGAGCTGTTTTTT CATGTSGTVGELFF TRBD2 TRBJ2-2 . TRBV2
TGTGCCAGCAGCTTACCCAGGGCCGGGGGCACTGAAGCTTTCTTT CASSLPRAGGTEAFF . TRBJ1-1 . TRBV7-9
TGTGCCAGCAGCTTATCGTCGGCTGAGCAGTTCTTC CASSLSSAEQFF . TRBJ2-1 . TRBV11-2
TGTGCCAGTAGTATTGTTCATACGTATAAGAACACTGAAGCTTTCTTT CASSIVHTYKNTEAFF . TRBJ1-1 . TRBV19
TGTGCCAGTAGTATTGGCCAACTCTTAGTGGGTGAAAAACTGTTTTTT CASSIGQLLVGEKLFF . TRBJ1-4 . TRBV19
TGTGCCAGCAGTTTATCCGGGACGATAAGCACAGATACGCAGTATTTT CASSLSGTISTDTQYF . TRBJ2-3 . TRBV27
TGCGCCGCCAGCACCGCGGGATCGAACACCGGGGAGCTGTTTTTT CAASTAGSNTGELFF . TRBJ2-2 . TRBV10-2
TGCGCCAGCAGCTCGACAGGGCTCGAGCAGTACTTC CASSSTGLEQYF TRBD1 TRBJ2-7 . TRBV5-1
TGTGCCAGCCAATCAACCAGGGGGGGGGCGTTTCATCAGCCCCAGCATTTT CASQSTRGGAFHQPQHF TRBD1 TRBJ1-5 . TRBV19
TGTGCCAGCAGCTTAAGCGCTAGTCGGCCCGGGGAGCTGTTTTTT CASSLSASRPGELFF . TRBJ2-2 . TRBV7-3
TGTGCCAGCAGCTTGCAACCGGGACACCAGAACACTGAAGCTTTCTTT CASSLQPGHQNTEAFF . TRBJ1-1 . TRBV7-2
TGTGCCAGCAGCCTCACTAGCGCAACCGACTACGAGCAGTACTTC CASSLTSATDYEQYF TRBD2 TRBJ2-7 . TRBV4-2
TGCAGCGTTGAGGGAGACAGTAGTATAACTGAAGCTTTCTTT CSVEGDSSITEAFF . TRBJ1-1 . TRBV29-1
TGTGCCAGCAGTTTAGGACAGGGGGCCTTTGGCTACACCTTC CASSLGQGAFGYTF TRBD1 TRBJ1-2 once TRBV28
TGTGCCAGCAGCCATGAGGGGGGGACGGAGGCGGGAGGGTACTACAATGAGCAGTTCTTC CASSHEGGTEAGGYYNEQFF TRBD2 TRBJ2-1 . TRBV4-2
TGTGCCAGCAACGGACCCAGGTTGCTCTCTGGGGCCAACGTCCTGACTTTC CASNGPRLLSGANVLTF . TRBJ2-6 . TRBV28
TGTGCCAGCAGCTTAGACAGATCCTCCTACGAGCAGTACTTC CASSLDRSSYEQYF . TRBJ2-7 . TRBV7-9